Here is one T cell receptor beta chain with its context. Other DNA sequences in this specimen translate into the identical CDR3. The sample belongs to a study of blood T cell repertoires in COVID-19. This CDR3 region has 12 residues. Trimming took 5 bases from V and 8 from J, leaving 12 bases between them. Participants, about 18 to 90 years old, spanned around 25 US areas. Here immunoSEQ multiplex PCR was the method, and the copy in TCRdb shows in-frame clones only, minus some. The sample lists 340,000 or so clones, 80% to 90% occurring once. This TCR was recovered from a woman in her forties with acute COVID-19. The chain is built from TRBV12-3 or TRBV12-4 and TRBJ1-2, with D perhaps matching TRBD1 (5 bases). Material for sequencing was PBMCs or T cells enriched from blood (not recorded which). DNA of the CDR3: TGTGCCAGCAGTCCCCGGGGGTACGGCTACACCTTC. Amino acid sequence: CASSPRGYGYTF.